The 29 T cell receptor beta chains below were found in one sample sequenced in a study of post-analysis software for immune sequencing data (dated by TCRdb to about 2015). The study at large found these results: Patients showed significantly higher frequencies than controls for about five TRBV segments, among them TRBV5-6, TRBV5-1 and TRBV20-1.

Libraries were built with PCR. Sequencing instrument: Illumina HiSeq 2500. To reduce PCR and sequencing biases, unique molecular identifiers were incorporated into the TCR beta cDNA libraries. In TCRdb, the public reads were trimmed at Q25 with fastp and aligned with MiXCR, with productive beta chains retained. One record per CDR3 amino acid sequence lists the most common genes and DNA. In all, the sample holds some 260,000 distinct CDR3 sequences, and less than 40% of those were seen once. Approximately 4.6% of the sample comes from the top ten. No antigen is known for these receptors. The material sequenced was blood. These TCRs come from a girl aged 10-17 years with multiple sclerosis.

The V and J genes are TRBV3-1 and TRBJ2-1; D is possibly TRBD1 (5 bases). The V end lost 0 bases, the J end lost 7 bases, and 13 bases lay between the germline ends. There are 15 residues in the CDR3. CDR1 and CDR2 from the germline V gene are LGHDT and YNNKEL (reference sequence). The DNA of the CDR3 is TGTGCCAGCAGCCAAGACAGGGTCCCCGGTAATGAGCAGTTCTTC. It is translated as CASSQDRVPGNEQFF.

This clonotype was counted a few times. The genes are TRBV7-3 and TRBJ2-1; TRBD2 agrees at 9 bases. The germline CDR1 and CDR2 sequences are SGHTA and FQGTGA. J gave up 5 bases and V 5 bases, and 4 bases lay outside the gene matches. This CDR3 has 14 amino acids. Here the CDR3 DNA reads TGTGCCAGCAGCCAAGCGGGGGGAAACAATGAGCAGTTCTTC. Protein product: CASSQAGGNNEQFF.

This clonotype was picked up many times. The chain employs TRBV9 and TRBJ2-1; no definite D call. This CDR3 contains 15 residues. Trimming left V 0 bases short and J 0 bases short, with 7 bases between. The germline V gene has CDR1 SGDLS and CDR2 YYNGEE. CDR3 amino acids: CASSVEEISYNEQFF. The CDR3, as DNA: TGTGCCAGCAGCGTAGAGGAGATCTCCTACAATGAGCAGTTCTTC.

Concerning this clonotype: One base away lies a much larger clone, so this may be a sequencing read error. This chain uses TRBV5-1 with TRBJ2-5; TRBD2 might be the D (5 bases). CDR1 and CDR2 from the germline V gene are SGHRS and YFSETQ. Trimming removed 3 bases from V and 5 bases from J, with 14 bases in between. The CDR3 totals 14 residues. For the CDR3, the DNA is TGCGCCAGCAGCTCGGGGAGTCCCGGGGAGACCCAGTACTTC. Its translation is CASSSGSPGETQYF.

The chain has TRBV28 and TRBJ2-2; TRBD1 matches 7 bases. The CDR3 sequence is 17 residues long. Germline-derived CDR1 and CDR2 are MDHEN and SYDVKM. Losses at the gene ends were 7 bases for V and 5 bases for J; bases not matched to a gene: 16. The CDR3 DNA reads TGTGCCAGCACCCAATTTACCGGGACAGCGATGACCGGGGAGCTGTTTTTT. Protein sequence: CASTQFTGTAMTGELFF.

This clonotype was seen repeatedly, ten times or more. Sequence at one end of the junction differs from germline and may be a read error. For the CDR3, the DNA is TGTGCCAGCAGCTTAGCGGGAGAGACCCAGTACTTC. Its protein product is CASSLAGETQYF. The chain links TRBV5-1 to TRBJ2-5, with 7 bases that match TRBD2. Germline V lookup: CDR1 SGHRS, CDR2 YFSETQ. This CDR3 contains 12 residues.

Ten or more counts support this clonotype. V gene TRBV14 combines with J gene TRBJ2-1, with D maybe TRBD2 (6 bases). The V gene's germline CDR1 is SGHDN and CDR2 FVKESK. The germline V and J ends were trimmed by 1 base and 8 bases, with 18 bases remaining between them. The CDR3 has 16 amino acids. CDR3 in amino acids: CASSQVKAGRLDEQFF. In nucleotides, the CDR3 is TGTGCCAGCAGCCAAGTAAAGGCGGGGCGGCTTGATGAGCAGTTCTTC.

The table lists this clonotype with a few counts. This could be a read error, since a much larger clone is one nucleotide away. The chain joins TRBV12-3 or TRBV12-4 to TRBJ2-3, with 11 nucleotides matching TRBD2. The CDR3 runs to 16 residues. This chain's CDR3 is CASRTRTSGFADTQCF. Here the CDR3 DNA reads TGTGCCAGCAGAACTCGGACTAGCGGGTTCGCAGATACGCAGTGTTTT.

The sample holds many counts of this clonotype. The gene calls are TRBV7-2 and TRBJ2-3, with no clear D. From germline, CDR1 is SGHTA and CDR2 FQGNSA. The CDR3 runs 11 residues. V lost 6 bases to trimming and J lost 4 bases, with 5 bases between them. The CDR3 region has the DNA TGTGCCAGCAGTTACTCAGATACGCAGTATTTT. Its protein product is CASSYSDTQYF. Based on the CDR3 plus reference TRBV7-2 and TRBJ2-3, the full variable domain is GAGVSQSPSNKVTEKGKDVELRCDPISGHTALYWYRQSLGQGLEFLIYFQGNSAPDKSGLPSDRFSAERTGGSVSTLTIQRTQQEDSAVYLCASSYSDTQYFGPGTRLTVL.

This clonotype has ten or more counts. The chain links TRBV2 to TRBJ1-2, with a weak D call TRBD1 (5 bases). V gave up 6 bases and J gave up 2 bases, with 10 bases separating them. The V gene's germline CDR1 is SNHLY and CDR2 FYNNEI. The CDR3 runs 13 residues. The CDR3 reads CASRSDRNYGYTF. DNA for the CDR3: TGTGCCAGCAGATCCGACAGAAACTATGGCTACACCTTC.

This clonotype was detected a few times. The rearrangement joins TRBV25-1 to TRBJ2-1; no clear D gene. This CDR3 spans 14 amino acids. The V gene's germline CDR1 is MGHDK and CDR2 SYGVNS. Trimming removed 1 base at V and 9 bases at J, with 13 bases between. The CDR3 protein is CASSELGQSGEQFF. The CDR3 nucleotides read TGTGCCAGCAGTGAATTAGGCCAGTCGGGTGAGCAGTTCTTC.

The chain carries TRBV28 and TRBJ2-5, with D unclear. CDR3 length: 11 amino acids. V was trimmed by 7 bases and J by 2 bases, leaving 5 bases between them. The germline gives CDR1 MDHEN, CDR2 SYDVKM. This CDR3 is CASNRQETQYF. In DNA form, the CDR3 reads TGTGCCAGCAACCGGCAAGAGACCCAGTACTTC.

This clonotype was seen many times. DNA of the CDR3: TGTGCCAGCAGTTCCCCTTGGGGTAACTATGGCTACACCTTC. Residues: CASSSPWGNYGYTF. This chain joins TRBV12-3 or TRBV12-4 and TRBJ1-2, with no clear D. V was pared by 4 bases and J by 1 base, with 10 bases between. This CDR3 comprises 14 residues.

This clonotype has a handful of counts. This chain connects TRBV28 to TRBJ1-5, with 8 bases aligning to TRBD1. The V gene's germline CDR1 is MDHEN and CDR2 SYDVKM. CDR3 length: 15 amino acids. The trim removed 9 bases at V and 4 bases at J, leaving 11 bases unmatched. The CDR3 DNA sequence: TGTGCCAGTAATGGACCCGGGACAGGTAATCAGCCCCAGCATTTT. This gives the protein CASNGPGTGNQPQHF.

This clonotype was found many times. The chain has TRBV28 and TRBJ1-6; no definite D call. Germline V gene sequence: CDR1 MDHEN, CDR2 SYDVKM. The ends were cut back, 8 bases at V and 6 bases at J, with 14 bases in the middle. The CDR3 is made up of 14 amino acids. The CDR3 reads CASLGGIANSPLHF. The CDR3 DNA reads as TGTGCCAGCCTCGGAGGGATCGCTAATTCACCCCTCCACTTT.

The count of this clonotype is one. CDR3 coding DNA: TGTGCCAGCAGATCAACGAACACCGGGGAGCTGTTTTTT. This sequence encodes CASRSTNTGELFF. The J gene is TRBJ2-2, the V gene TRBV7-9, with D unclear. V was pared by 6 bases and J by 0 bases, with 5 bases between. Germline V gene lookup returns CDR1 SEHNR and CDR2 FQNEAQ (reference sequence). The CDR3 has 13 amino acids. Together with reference TRBV7-9 and TRBJ2-2, the CDR3 gives the full variable domain: DTGVSQNPRHKITKRGQNVTFRCDPISEHNRLYWYRQTLGQGPEFLTYFQNEAQLEKSRLLSDRFSAERPKGSFSTLEIQRTEQGDSAMYLCASRSTNTGELFFGEGSRLTVL.

The table lists this clonotype with a few counts. This chain uses TRBV27 with TRBJ2-2, with D possibly TRBD2 on 6 matching bases. The CDR3 loop spans 14 amino acids. Germline assignment: CDR1 MNHEY and CDR2 SMNVEV (reference sequence). V lost 5 bases and J lost 6, with 13 bases in between. The CDR3 coding sequence is TGTGCCAGCAGTACACTAGCCCGCGCCGGGGAGCTGTTTTTT. Translated, it gives CASSTLARAGELFF.

This clonotype was observed at least ten times. This chain joins TRBV6-1 and TRBJ1-1; D is unclear. This CDR3 is 15 amino acids long. The germline V gene encodes CDR1 MNHNS and CDR2 SASEGT. V was cut by 1 base and J by 6 bases, with 15 bases left in between. The CDR3 spells CASSEGFPLESEAFF. As DNA, the CDR3 is TGTGCCAGCAGTGAAGGCTTCCCCCTCGAGTCTGAAGCTTTCTTT.

V usage is TRBV5-1 and J usage is TRBJ2-1; 8 nucleotides match TRBD2. Germline assignment: CDR1 SGHRS and CDR2 YFSETQ. Trimming took 1 base from V and 4 from J; bases not matched to a gene: 10. The length of the CDR3 is 17 residues. The CDR3 here is CASSLSLAGRRYNEQFF. CDR3 coding DNA: TGCGCCAGCAGCTTGTCCTTAGCGGGGAGAAGGTACAATGAGCAGTTCTTC.

The chain joins TRBV7-2 to TRBJ2-1; a possible D gene is TRBD1 (6 bases). The germline V gene encodes CDR1 SGHTA and CDR2 FQGNSA. The V and J ends lost 7 bases and 7 bases respectively, with 20 bases between them. This CDR3 spans 15 amino acids. As DNA, the CDR3 is TGTGCCAGCAACTCGAGAGGACAGTCTTTTAATGAGCAGTTCTTC. Residues: CASNSRGQSFNEQFF.

CDR3: CASSFPGPEAFF. The CDR3, as DNA: TGTGCCAGCAGCTTTCCGGGTCCTGAAGCTTTCTTT. This chain uses TRBV7-8 with TRBJ1-1; D unclear. Germline V gene lookup returns CDR1 SGHVS and CDR2 FQNEAQ. The germline V and J ends were trimmed by 3 bases and 6 bases, with 8 bases remaining between them. CDR3 length equals 12 residues. Full variable domain (rest looked up from reference TRBV7-8 and TRBJ1-1): GAGVSQSPRYKVAKRGQDVALRCDPISGHVSLFWYQQALGQGPEFLTYFQNEAQLDKSGLPSDRFFAERPEGSVSTLKIQRTQQEDSAVYLCASSFPGPEAFFGQGTRLTVV.

Many counts were recorded for this clonotype. The chain carries TRBV6-6 and TRBJ2-5, with 12 bases lining up with TRBD1. This CDR3 has 16 residues. Germline V gene data show CDR1 as MNHNY and CDR2 as SVGAGI (reference sequence). Germline trimming cut 0 bases from V and 7 bases from J; bases unmatched to any gene: 6. CDR3 sequence: CASSYSGTGGDGTQYF. The CDR3 DNA is TGTGCCAGCAGTTACTCCGGGACAGGGGGCGATGGGACCCAGTACTTC.

A word on this clonotype: The CDR3 end shows no conserved phenylalanine or tryptophan, and so a read error is likely. The chain is built from TRBV18 and TRBJ2-5; no reliable D call. The CDR3 consists of 11 residues. Germline-derived CDR1 and CDR2 are KGHSH and LQKENI. Deletions cut 2 bases from V and 11 bases from J, with 9 bases between. CDR3 in DNA: TGTGCCAGCTCACCAAGCAATGAGCAGTACTTA. As protein: CASSPSNEQYL.

This clonotype has more than one count but fewer than ten. This chain connects TRBV11-2 to TRBJ1-5; 7 bases line up with TRBD1. CDR3 length: 16 residues. V dropped 0 bases and J dropped 6; count of bases not matched to a gene: 8. Looked up from germline, CDR1 is SGHAT and CDR2 is FQNNGV. CDR3 residues: CASSLDLAGGGQPQHF. Here the CDR3 DNA reads TGTGCCAGCAGCTTAGATCTGGCAGGGGGAGGTCAGCCCCAGCATTTT.

This clonotype was seen at least ten times. The chain has TRBV10-3 and TRBJ2-5, with unresolved D. CDR1 and CDR2 (germline): ENHRY, SYGVKD. This CDR3 is 15 amino acids long. Trimming shortened V by 2 bases and J by 5 bases, and 15 bases separated the two germline ends. The CDR3, as DNA: TGTGCCATCAGTGAGGTAGCTAATTCCGAGGAGACCCAGTACTTC. This codes for CAISEVANSEETQYF.

CDR3 residues: CATSRGPGGQGREKLFF. CDR3 DNA sequence: TGTGCCACCAGCAGAGGGCCAGGGGGCCAGGGGCGGGAAAAACTGTTTTTT. This rearrangement joins TRBV15 to TRBJ1-4, with 8 bases matching TRBD1. The length of the CDR3 is 17 residues. Germline-derived CDR1 and CDR2 are LNHNV and YYDKDF (reference sequence). The V and J ends lost 1 base and 8 bases, in that order; junction bases with no gene match: 12.

There are many counts of this clonotype. The chain employs TRBV20-1 and TRBJ2-7; 9 bases are a match to TRBD1. The CDR3 sequence is 15 residues long. V gave up 0 bases and J gave up 5 bases; unmatched junction bases: 8. CDR1 DFQATT and CDR2 SNEGSKA come from the germline V gene (reference sequence). Here the CDR3 reads CSARDAGTGSNEQYF. The CDR3 nucleotides are TGCAGTGCTAGAGACGCCGGGACAGGGAGTAACGAGCAGTACTTC.

This clonotype was seen a handful of times. This chain joins TRBV28 and TRBJ1-1, with D perhaps matching TRBD1 (5 bases). The CDR3 is 14 residues long. Trimming left V 6 bases short and J 3 bases short, with 14 bases between. Germline V gene data show CDR1 as MDHEN and CDR2 as SYDVKM. CDR3 bases: TGTGCCAGCAGCACACCGGGACTTTACACTGAAGCTTTCTTT. It translates to CASSTPGLYTEAFF.

Turning to this clonotype: A much more abundant neighbour one base away suggests this may be a read error. The chain links TRBV20-1 to TRBJ2-1; D tentatively fits TRBD1 or TRBD2 (5 bases each). Trimming took off 6 bases at V and 13 bases at J, with 22 bases between the two ends. Per the germline V gene, CDR1 is DFQATT and CDR2 is SNEGSKA (reference sequence). The CDR3 length is 13 residues. The CDR3 DNA is TGCAGTGCCCCCCGGGCCCAAACGGGGACCCAGTTCTTC. This gives the protein CSAPRAQTGTQFF.